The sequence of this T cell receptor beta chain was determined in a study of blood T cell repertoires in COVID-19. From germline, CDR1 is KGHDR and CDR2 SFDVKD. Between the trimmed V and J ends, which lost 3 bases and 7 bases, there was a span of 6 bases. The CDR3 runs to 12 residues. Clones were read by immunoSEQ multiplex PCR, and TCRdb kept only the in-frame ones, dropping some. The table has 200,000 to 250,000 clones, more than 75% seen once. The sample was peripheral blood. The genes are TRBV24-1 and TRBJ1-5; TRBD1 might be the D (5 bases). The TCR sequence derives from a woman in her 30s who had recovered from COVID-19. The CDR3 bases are TGTGCCACCAGTGATAAGGGGCAGCCCCAGCATTTT. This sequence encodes CATSDKGQPQHF.